The T cell receptor beta chain under discussion was sequenced for a study of human T cells and chemical hapten exposure. As to time point: pre-sensitization, week 0. Treatment specified: therapeutic diphenylcyclopropenone sensitization with weekly scalp DPC. Blood was collected ahead of every patch test applied. What the library attached to individual cDNA molecules were unique molecular identifiers. As handled by the study authors: Sample TCR counts, which ranged from about 23,224 to 700,000, had a median of approximately 94,000. TCRdb redid the calling of the RACE reads with MiXCR, one entry per CDR3 protein. The V and J calls come from TCRdb's annotation, not from the publication. The sample lists some 200,000 distinct CDR3 sequences, 30% occurring once. This CDR3 has 14 amino acids. The V end was cut by 0 bases, the J end by 7 bases, with 9 bases between.

The source was whole blood, collected in connection with sensitization to the hapten diphenylcyclopropenone (DPC). V usage is TRBV12-3 or TRBV12-4 and J usage is TRBJ2-2, with D hard to call. This receptor was taken from a woman younger than 45 with alopecia areata. Some clones in this sample may be carry-over from other donors' samples. The CDR3 DNA sequence: TGTGCCAGCAGTTTAGCCGACAAAAGCGGGGAGCTGTTTTTT. It yields the protein CASSLADKSGELFF.